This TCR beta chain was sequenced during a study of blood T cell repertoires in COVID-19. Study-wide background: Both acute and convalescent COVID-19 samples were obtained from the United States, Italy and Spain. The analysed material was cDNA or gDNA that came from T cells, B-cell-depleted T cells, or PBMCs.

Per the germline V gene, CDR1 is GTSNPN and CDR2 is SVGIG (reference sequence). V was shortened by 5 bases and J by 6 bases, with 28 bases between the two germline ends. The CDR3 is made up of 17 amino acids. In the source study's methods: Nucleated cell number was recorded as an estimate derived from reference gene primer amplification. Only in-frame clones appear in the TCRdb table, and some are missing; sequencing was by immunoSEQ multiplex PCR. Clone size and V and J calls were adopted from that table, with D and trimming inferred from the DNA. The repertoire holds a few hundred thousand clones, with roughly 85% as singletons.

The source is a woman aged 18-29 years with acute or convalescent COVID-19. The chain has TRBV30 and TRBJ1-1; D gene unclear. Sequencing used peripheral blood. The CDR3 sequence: CAWGPPGRVQTGSEAFF. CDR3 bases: TGTGCCTGGGGTCCCCCGGGGAGGGTCCAAACGGGCTCTGAAGCTTTCTTT.